Below, one TCR beta chain is given with its context. The specificity of this receptor is unknown. The input lacks base qualities; no much larger clone sits a single base away. One collaborating source in Seattle enrolled patients while the patients were actively infected and followed the patients over time throughout the course of disease. Collaborating institutions collected whole blood in K2EDTA tubes following their own protocols. For TCRbeta analysis, collaborators shipped samples as frozen whole blood, isolated PBMCs, or DNA extracted from either of those sample types. TCRbeta CDR3 regions were amplified from genomic DNA using the immunoSEQ Assay, a bias-controlled multiplex PCR. On the authors' methods: Nucleated cell counts per sample were estimated from amplification of reference gene primers within the assay. To quantify the absolute abundance of each unique TCRbeta CDR3 rearrangement, sequence reads were collapsed and filtered. For each sample, productive Simpson clonality was calculated by taking the square root of Simpson's diversity index across productive rearrangements. TCRdb retrieved this table from immuneACCESS and kept in-frame rearrangements only. Not all clones are present; in checked studies, unresolved V genes account for under half, and no reason is known for the remainder. That table is the source of V, J and clone size, and D and trimming were worked out from the DNA. The sample table contains roughly 200,000 clones; only one count was recorded for roughly 83% of them. The top ten constitute 6.5% to 7.5% of the sample.

This entry comes from a study of blood T cell repertoires in COVID-19 (dated by TCRdb to 2018 to 2020). With respect to the entire study: Samples from collaborators originated in the United States, Italy and Spain and spanned both the acute and convalescent phases of COVID-19. The material from the prospective study consisted of cDNA or gDNA derived from T cells, B-cell-depleted T cells, or PBMCs. Sample metadata almost always included a de-identified subject ID, COVID-19 status, age in years and sex. The repertoires were made available in a free public database intended to serve as a resource for research on the immune response to SARS-CoV-2. The dataset comprised deeply sampled blood TCRbeta repertoires from subjects exposed to, actively infected with, or recovered from COVID-19. Where available, HLA class I and class II types were taken from metadata supplied by the sample provider and were not determined by assay-based typing. Samples were obtained from the ongoing ImmuneRACE study (first 160 participants) and from 1,254 subjects provided by 6 global collaborators.

CDR1 and CDR2 (MNHEY, SMNVEV) derive from the germline V gene (reference sequence). V is trimmed back by 5 bases and J by 5 bases, and the junction contains 7 bases that no gene match accounts for. Measured from the cysteine to the phenylalanine, the CDR3 is 15 residues long. Of the read, only the CDR3 DNA is kept; its 45 bases are in frame from base 1. Beyond this particular receptor, the publication reports: How much clinical and demographic metadata was included differed by source and by participant, and the metadata was provided uncurated.

The chain couples TRBV27 to TRBJ2-5; 11 bases in the middle match TRBD1. The sample taken for sequencing was peripheral blood. The source of this sequence is a woman in her thirties or forties with COVID-19, enrolled during active disease. The bases are TGTGCCAGCAGTCGCGCCGGGACAGGGGGGGAGACCCAGTACTTC. It specifies CASSRAGTGGETQYF.